Detailed here is one TCR beta chain. It lacks a known antigen. It has no much larger one-base neighbor in the sample; base qualities were not kept. Library prep was done by 5' RACE. Sequenced using an Illumina HiSeq 2500. A second PCR of about 6 to 11 cycles was performed with a sample-barcoded 5' primer and a J-beta primer mix. Each TCR beta cDNA molecule received a unique molecular identifier from a template-switch 5' adaptor carrying 12 random nucleotides. Each sample yielded at least 3 million CDR3-containing paired-end reads. First-strand cDNA was synthesized from all RNA with the Mint cDNA synthesis kit, primed by a TRBC-specific oligonucleotide. All cDNA was treated with uracil-DNA glycosylase and then went through a first 18-cycle PCR with the universal primers M1SS and BC2_uni_R. The original methods were these. For normalization, 1 million high-quality reads were randomly selected from each sample, with every read carrying a distinct molecular identifier. Reads sharing molecular identifiers were discarded rather than binned into consensus sequences. MiTCR, with a Q25 quality threshold and the strictest error-elimination algorithm, was used for CDR3 identification, clonotype clustering and error correction. A nonparametric unseen species model with Euler transformation was used to estimate lower-bound total TCR beta diversity. TCRdb reworked the public reads: Q25 trimming with fastp, MiXCR clone assembly, productive beta chains retained. Merged by CDR3 protein, the rows form single entries marked with the most common genes and DNA. TCRdb, not the original authors, processed these V and J calls. For this sample the table gives roughly 550,000 distinct CDR3 sequences, of which 24% were detected only once. Roughly 10% of the sample is in the top ten clones.

Reading the germline V gene gives CDR1 MGHDK and CDR2 SYGVNS. V lost 3 bases and J lost 2 bases; the stretch between them is 17 bases long. Spanning cysteine to phenylalanine, the CDR3 consists of 16 amino acids. Of all the DNA, just the CDR3 is kept, 48 bases in frame from base 1. The data are from a study of blood T cells in healthy people across ages (dated by TCRdb to between 2015 and 2016). About the full investigation: In model experiments, roughly one uniquely barcoded TCR beta cDNA molecule per two T cells was captured by template switching. Using deep sequencing normalized with unique cDNA molecular identifiers, the study measured how TCR beta repertoire diversity changes with age. The donors were split into four age groups: young (average around 15 years), middle-aged (roughly 39), aged (over 55) and long-lived (more than 80). Using the same blood draw, the study looked at two additional independent replicas of 1 million unique cDNA reads for two donors, one aged 18 to 29 and the other aged 80 or older.

Donors were roughly 40 systemically healthy Caucasian individuals from Russia aged roughly 6 to 95 years. Each donor gave 8 to 10 milliliters of peripheral blood, drawn into EDTA-treated Vacutainer tubes. Ficoll-Paque density-gradient centrifugation was used to isolate PBMCs, with at least 6.5 million obtained per sample. Trizol reagent was used to extract total RNA from the PBMCs, yielding at least 5.5 micrograms per sample. Naive CD45RAhigh/CD27high T cell percentages were measured by flow cytometry on a PBMC aliquot from every donor. Here is what the overall study found, with its caveats: Observed TCR beta diversity per million T cells fell roughly linearly with age, and a significant reduction was already apparent by age roughly 40. Since profiling was done on bulk unsorted PBMCs, naive and antigen-experienced compartments could not be conclusively compared. Because the CMV infection status of the donors was unknown, age-related changes in expanded clonotypes may potentially have been confounded. The percentage of naive T cells measured by flow cytometry correlated strongly with observed TCR beta diversity. Estimates of total diversity based on one million sequenced T cells were regarded as lower bounds and as underestimates. Compared with the aged group, the long-lived group had more naive CD4+ T cells, fewer expanded clones and increased TCR diversity, suggesting age selection.

The data also belong to a second study, concerning T cells of mothers and their children. The second study, in turn, reports: Donors were nine systemically healthy Caucasian individuals: three mothers and their six children. cDNA synthesis consumed the entire amount of extracted RNA, loaded at approximately 1.6 ug RNA in each 15 ul reaction. In the second PCR, sample barcodes and 2-4 random nucleotides were introduced via the M1S primer. Over 8 million TCR beta CDR3 reads were obtained for each mother, and 2.5 million to 3 million reads were obtained for each child. TCR recombination output is similarly shaped by thymic selection in related and unrelated pairs, with a minor effect exerted by inherited differences. Related mother-child pairs always showed normalized repertoire overlap that was slightly higher than in unrelated mother-child pairs, though the difference was never significant. Persistent microchimeric T cell clones were not detected, at a sensitivity of about 99 clones per million clonotypes. In the study, deep NGS was used to compare the TCR beta repertoires of mothers and children, and features distinguishing related mother-child pairs from unrelated individuals were sought. On average, the children were roughly 12 +/- 4 years old, while the mothers were 40 +/- 4 years old. After adapters were ligated using NEBNext reagents, the libraries underwent 100+100 nt paired-end sequencing on an Illumina HiSeq 2000. To prevent cross-contamination, the mother and child libraries were prepared a month apart and were sequenced in separate runs. For each donor, between about 450,000 and 2,300,000 distinct TCR beta clonotypes were identified. Naive TCR beta clonotypes were estimated from low-frequency clonotypes matched to each donor's FACS-determined naive share, without sorting.

This clonotype was obtained from a boy between 10 and 17 years old in good health. Here the chain combines TRBV25-1 and TRBJ2-7; D gene: possibly TRBD1, on 5 matching bases. The material sequenced was blood. The bases are TGTGCCAGCAGTGATTCAGGGTATAACCCCCCCTACGAGCAGTACTTC. Translated, it reads CASSDSGYNPPYEQYF.